This entry is about one T cell receptor (beta chain). The antigen is not known. This specimen belongs to a study of T cell responses to AZD1222 COVID-19 vaccine. The germline V gene encodes CDR1 SGHTA and CDR2 FQGNSA. CDR3 length equals 15 residues. With 5 bases removed from V and 1 base from J, the gap between germline ends came to 11 bases. TCRdb's table, derived via immunoSEQ multiplex PCR, lists solely in-frame clones and lacks some. Here the sample spans 150,000 to 180,000 clones, approximately 90% being singletons. Study-level points and caveats: Mostly white British, mostly female donors; authors suggested clonal diversity may be underestimated.

The chain joins TRBV7-2 to TRBJ2-2; D ambiguous. This specimen consisted of peripheral blood, obtained on day 0 of AZD1222 vaccination. This clonotype originated in an adult in good health. The CDR3 nucleotides read TGTGCCAGCAGCCCCCGGATGGGGAACACCGGGGAGCTGTTTTTT. It specifies CASSPRMGNTGELFF.